A selection of T cell receptor beta chains follows, all from one sample in a study of T cell repertoires in aging, cancer and after chemotherapy. Via MiXCR, TCRdb re-called the multiplex PCR reads, giving one row per CDR3 protein. The repertoire holds roughly 10,000 distinct CDR3 sequences, with over 30% as singletons. The sequenced sample consisted of blood. All receptors come from a human donor in good health. CDR3s include the opening cysteine and the closing phenylalanine or tryptophan. Each record gives: D gene, clone size, J gene, V gene, CDR3 protein, CDR3 DNA. D genes are given only for firm matches. Clone size is shown for a subset of rows, as once, few, many or a class of expanded clone.

.,.,TRBJ2-3,TRBV5-4,CASSLKRTDTQYF,TGTGCCAGCAGCTTAAAGCGCACAGATACGCAGTATTTT
TRBD2,.,TRBJ2-4,TRBV19,CVSRASGRGGNIQYF,TGTGTCAGTAGGGCTAGCGGGAGGGGGGGAAACATTCAGTACTTC
TRBD1,.,TRBJ2-7,TRBV6-1,CASSERQGNYEQYF,TGTGCCAGCAGTGAGAGACAGGGTAACTACGAGCAGTACTTC
.,.,TRBJ2-4,TRBV19,CASSIAGLAKNIQYF,TGTGCCAGTAGTATAGCGGGATTGGCCAAAAACATTCAGTACTTC
.,.,TRBJ1-3,TRBV6-5,CASRGTETGNTIYF,TGTGCCAGCAGGGGGACTGAAACTGGAAACACCATATATTTT
TRBD1,few,TRBJ1-4,TRBV18,CASSPGQVYNEKLFF,TGTGCCAGCTCACCGGGACAGGTCTATAATGAAAAACTGTTTTTT
.,.,TRBJ1-4,TRBV6-2/TRBV6-3,CASSEGYEKLFF,TGTGCCAGCAGTGAAGGGTATGAAAAACTGTTTTTT
.,.,TRBJ1-5,TRBV5-4,CASSLTPNQPQHF,TGTGCCAGCAGCTTGACTCCAAATCAGCCCCAGCATTTT
TRBD1,medium-sized,TRBJ2-1,TRBV19,CASNDRGRTNNEQFF,TGTGCCAGTAACGACAGGGGAAGAACGAACAATGAGCAGTTCTTC
.,few,TRBJ2-1,TRBV27,CASSAPGTVGNEQFF,TGTGCCAGCAGTGCCCCCGGGACTGTCGGGAATGAGCAGTTCTTC
TRBD1,.,TRBJ2-5,TRBV12-3/TRBV12-4,CASSRRRGGGWTQYF,TGTGCCAGCAGTCGACGGCGAGGGGGCGGGTGGACCCAGTACTTC
TRBD1,.,TRBJ1-5,TRBV6-1,CASSERGPNQPQHF,TGTGCCAGCAGTGAAAGGGGGCCTAATCAGCCCCAGCATTTT
TRBD1,.,TRBJ2-4,TRBV19,CASSIGQGAKNIQYF,TGTGCCAGTAGTATAGGCCAGGGGGCGAAAAACATTCAGTACTTC
TRBD2,.,TRBJ2-1,TRBV19,CASSPLGRDEQFF,TGTGCCAGTAGTCCTCTAGGGAGGGATGAGCAGTTCTTC
.,few,TRBJ1-4,TRBV30,CAWRGVRGEKLFF,TGTGCCTGGAGAGGGGTTCGAGGTGAAAAACTGTTTTTT
TRBD2,.,TRBJ2-1,TRBV20-1,CSARVEGRESYNEQFF,TGCAGTGCTAGAGTGGAGGGGCGGGAGTCCTACAATGAGCAGTTCTTC
.,.,TRBJ1-2,TRBV6-5,CASSYHTTEKNYGYTF,TGTGCCAGCAGTTACCATACAACAGAGAAAAACTATGGCTACACCTTC
.,.,TRBJ2-3,TRBV6-2/TRBV6-3,CASSYSETTDTQYF,TGTGCCAGCAGTTACTCCGAGACCACAGATACGCAGTATTTT
.,.,TRBJ2-2,TRBV6-4,CASSQGGGEAGELFF,TGTGCCAGCAGCCAGGGAGGGGGCGAAGCCGGGGAGCTGTTTTTT
.,few,TRBJ2-2,TRBV27,CASSTGADTGELFF,TGTGCCAGCAGTACCGGGGCGGACACCGGGGAGCTGTTTTTT
TRBD2,.,TRBJ2-1,TRBV19,CASSTIASGHYNEQFF,TGTGCCAGTAGTACTATCGCTAGCGGGCACTACAATGAGCAGTTCTTC
TRBD2,.,TRBJ2-7,TRBV19,CASSIGRERYKQYF,TGTGCCAGTAGTATCGGGCGGGAGCGCTACAAGCAGTACTTC
.,.,TRBJ2-1,TRBV11-2,CASSFNQYNEQFF,TGTGCCAGCAGCTTTAACCAATACAATGAGCAGTTCTTC
.,.,TRBJ2-1,TRBV19,CASSTRGATEQFF,TGTGCCAGTAGTACCCGGGGGGCCACTGAGCAGTTCTTC
.,medium-sized,TRBJ2-5,TRBV29-1,CSVGQPQETQYF,TGCAGCGTCGGACAGCCACAAGAGACCCAGTACTTC
TRBD1,.,TRBJ2-1,TRBV6-6,CASSEDRQGSKQFF,TGTGCCAGCAGTGAGGACCGACAGGGAAGCAAGCAGTTCTTC
TRBD1,.,TRBJ2-2,TRBV5-1,CASSWDRHTGELFF,TGCGCCAGCAGCTGGGACAGACACACCGGGGAGCTGTTTTTT
.,.,TRBJ2-1,TRBV6-5,CASSFREPTYNEQFF,TGTGCCAGCAGTTTCCGGGAGCCCACCTACAATGAGCAGTTCTTC
.,few,TRBJ1-2,TRBV29-1,CSVEWGANYGYTF,TGCAGCGTTGAATGGGGGGCTAACTATGGCTACACCTTC
.,.,TRBJ1-1,TRBV15,CATAGRDGGYMNTEAFF,TGTGCCACTGCCGGACGGGATGGGGGTTATATGAACACTGAAGCTTTCTTT
.,once,TRBJ2-1,TRBV6-4,CASSEEGGVNEQFF,TGTGCCAGCAGTGAAGAGGGGGGAGTCAATGAGCAGTTCTTC
TRBD1,once,TRBJ2-5,TRBV5-1,CASSLGIQGLVETQYF,TGCGCCAGCAGCTTGGGAATACAGGGGTTGGTGGAGACCCAGTACTTC
TRBD1,.,TRBJ1-2,TRBV7-2,CASSLARDSRDYGYTF,TGTGCCAGCAGCTTAGCTAGGGACAGCCGGGACTATGGCTACACCTTC
.,.,TRBJ2-7,TRBV5-6,CASSYERDTSYEQYF,TGCGCCAGCAGCTATGAGCGGGACACATCCTACGAGCAGTACTTC
.,medium-sized,TRBJ2-5,TRBV29-1,CSVETTLGSGETQYF,TGCAGCGTTGAAACTACCCTCGGGTCGGGAGAGACCCAGTACTTC
TRBD2,few,TRBJ2-3,TRBV27,CASSLTGRALDTQYF,TGTGCCAGCAGTTTAACCGGGAGGGCCTTAGATACGCAGTATTTT